This T cell receptor beta chain was sequenced during a study of T-cell memory formation after mild COVID-19. On the study more broadly: Most TCR clusters belonged to a single donor.

Germline CDR1 ENHRY, CDR2 SYGVKD. The CDR3 sequence is 13 residues long. After removal of 6 bases from V and 3 bases from J, the junction contained 2 bases not matched to a gene. Points from the study as a whole: Clones that contracted from day 15 to 85 were balanced CD4/CD8, while later expanders leaned CD4+. SARS-CoV-2 specificity was not confirmed for second-wave clones peaking on day 37. Memory from before infection featured some responding clones, which suggests cross-reactive memory joined.

Note on this clonotype: As yet, its antigen is unknown.

TCRdb passed the 5' RACE reads through MiXCR, listing each CDR3 protein once. The repertoire has about 400,000 distinct CDR3 sequences, approximately 18% of them found once; the top ten carry roughly 21%. The TCR originated in a man younger than 30 who had mild COVID-19 (a few samples of this study predate the infection). Cell type and time point are not known. The sample was PBMCs or a T cell subset sorted from them (not recorded which). V gene TRBV10-3 combines with J gene TRBJ2-1, with 7 positions matching TRBD2. The CDR3 DNA sequence: TGTGCCATCAGGGCTAGCGGCTACAATGAGCAGTTCTTC. This translates into CAIRASGYNEQFF.